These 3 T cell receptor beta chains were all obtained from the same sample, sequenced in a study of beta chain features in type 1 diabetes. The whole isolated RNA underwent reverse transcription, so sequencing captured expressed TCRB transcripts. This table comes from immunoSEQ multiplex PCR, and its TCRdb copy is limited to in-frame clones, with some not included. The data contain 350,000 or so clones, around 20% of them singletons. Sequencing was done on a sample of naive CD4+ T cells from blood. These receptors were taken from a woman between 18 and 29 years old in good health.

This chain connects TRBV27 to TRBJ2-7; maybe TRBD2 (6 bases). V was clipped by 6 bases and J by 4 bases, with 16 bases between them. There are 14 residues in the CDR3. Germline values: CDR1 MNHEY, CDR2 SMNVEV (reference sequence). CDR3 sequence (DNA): TGTGCCAGCAGCCCGGGACTCCCGATTTACGAGCAGTACTTC. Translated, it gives CASSPGLPIYEQYF.

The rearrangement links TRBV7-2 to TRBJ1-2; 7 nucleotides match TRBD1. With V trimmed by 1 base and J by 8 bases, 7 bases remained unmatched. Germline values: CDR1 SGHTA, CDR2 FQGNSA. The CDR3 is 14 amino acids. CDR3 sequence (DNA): TGTGCCAGCAGCTTAGTAGGGGGCGCGAGGGGCTACACCTTC. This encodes CASSLVGGARGYTF.

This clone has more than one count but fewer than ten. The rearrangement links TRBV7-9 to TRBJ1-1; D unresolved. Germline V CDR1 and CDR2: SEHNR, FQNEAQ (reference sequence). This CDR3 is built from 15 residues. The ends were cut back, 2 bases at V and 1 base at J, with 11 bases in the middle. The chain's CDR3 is CASSLRNSKNTEAFF. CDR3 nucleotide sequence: TGTGCCAGCAGCTTACGAAACAGTAAGAACACTGAAGCTTTCTTT.